This T cell receptor (beta chain) appears in the sequencing data of a study of T-cell reconstitution after alpha-beta-depleted transplantation in children. The trim removed 8 bases at V and 6 bases at J, leaving 20 bases unmatched. Per the germline V gene, CDR1 is SQVTM and CDR2 is ANQGSEA. The CDR3 sequence is 17 residues long. It was with unique molecular identifiers that the TCRbeta library was prepared. TCRdb reanalysed the PCR reads using MiXCR and keeps one entry per CDR3 protein. The sample holds 350,000 to 450,000 distinct CDR3 sequences, about a fifth seen once. The sample here was PBMCs from the stem cell graft donor, taken from the stem cell graft. This chain joins TRBV29-1 and TRBJ2-7; TRBD2 matches 12 bases. The clonotype was recovered from a human donor who donated a stem cell graft to a child with acute myeloid leukemia. CDR3 sequence: CSSTWTSGIPATSEQYF. The DNA of the CDR3 is TGCAGCTCCACTTGGACTAGCGGGATTCCGGCTACGAGCGAGCAGTACTTC.